This T cell receptor (beta chain) originates from a study of blood T cell repertoires in COVID-19. Recruited during active infection, patients (from Seattle) were subsequently followed longitudinally. The CDR3 sequence is 15 residues long. Germline CDR1 is SNHLY and CDR2 is FYNNEI. V shed 7 bases and J 4 bases; nucleotides not matched to a gene: 8. Some clones are missing from TCRdb's copy, which holds only in-frame ones; the method was immunoSEQ multiplex PCR. The sample consists of over 150,000 clones, roughly four fifths of them appearing once. Sample: peripheral blood. This chain connects TRBV2 to TRBJ2-2, with 8 bases fitting TRBD1. The clonotype was recovered from a woman older than 75 with COVID-19, enrolled during active disease. The CDR3 reads CASMEQGAFTGELFF. In nucleotides, the CDR3 is TGTGCCAGCATGGAGCAGGGGGCGTTCACCGGGGAGCTGTTTTTT. The whole variable domain, filled in from reference TRBV2 and TRBJ2-2, reads EPEVTQTPSHQVTQMGQEVILRCVPISNHLYFYWYRQILGQKVEFLVSFYNNEISEKSEIFDDQFSVERPDGSNFTLKIRSTKLEDSAMYFCASMEQGAFTGELFFGEGSRLTVL.